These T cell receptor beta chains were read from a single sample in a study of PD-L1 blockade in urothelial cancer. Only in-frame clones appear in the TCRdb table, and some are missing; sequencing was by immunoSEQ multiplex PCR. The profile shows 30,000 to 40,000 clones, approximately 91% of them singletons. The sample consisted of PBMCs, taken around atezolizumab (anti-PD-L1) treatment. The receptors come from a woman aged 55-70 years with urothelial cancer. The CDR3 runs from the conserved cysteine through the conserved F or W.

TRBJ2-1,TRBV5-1,CASSLGLVSYNEQFF
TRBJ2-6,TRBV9,CASSQASQGYSGANVLTF
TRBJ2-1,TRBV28,CASSFRTSGRVYNEQFF
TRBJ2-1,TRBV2,CASTQGGTSYNEQFF
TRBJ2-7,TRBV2,CASSYSYEQYF
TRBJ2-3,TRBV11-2,CASSLGASGIQTDTQYF
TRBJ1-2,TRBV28,CASSFSGFREDRAGYGYTF
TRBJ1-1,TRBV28,CASTTAQGRTEAFF
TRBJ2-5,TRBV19,CASSILGGLETQYF
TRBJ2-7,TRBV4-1,CASSQAPQDVRRKQYF
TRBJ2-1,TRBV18,CASSPPRDLAYNEQFF
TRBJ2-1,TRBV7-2,CASRMGTSGEQFF
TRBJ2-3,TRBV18,CASSVEADTQYF
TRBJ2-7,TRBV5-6,CASSLVGASSYEQYF
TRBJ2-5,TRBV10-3,CAIRKSGQGDETQYF
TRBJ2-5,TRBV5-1,CASTPARGRETQYF
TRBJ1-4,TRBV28,CASSLRSSRDRMLFF
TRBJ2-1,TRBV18,CASSGFSGSSNEQFF
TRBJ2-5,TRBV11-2,CASSQHAGRGETQYF
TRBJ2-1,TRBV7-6,CASSLTTSGRPNEQFF
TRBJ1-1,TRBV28,CASSFEYPAEAFF
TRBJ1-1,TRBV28,CASIQGARTEAFF
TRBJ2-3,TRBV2,CASRLTDTQYF
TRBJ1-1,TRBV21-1,CASSKFRGRGNTEAFF
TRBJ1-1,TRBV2,CASKRAQGGSTEAFF
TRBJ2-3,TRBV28,CASSTFPRLVLGTDTQYF
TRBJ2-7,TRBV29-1,CSVDGGGLDEQYF
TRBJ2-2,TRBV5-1,CASSLTDRGRTGELFF
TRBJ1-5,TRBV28,CASSLLPGAQHF
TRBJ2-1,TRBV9,CASSVAGVVNEQFF
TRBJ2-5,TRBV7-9,CASSSPTRGETQYF
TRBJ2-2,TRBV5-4,CASRPGNTGELFF
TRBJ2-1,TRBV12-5,CASGLVLGLAGGEQFF
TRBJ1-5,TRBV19,CASSMLSGGVQPQHF
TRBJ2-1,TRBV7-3,CASSKREGLTFNEQFF
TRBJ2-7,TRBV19,CASSIASGAYEQYF
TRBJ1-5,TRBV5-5,CASSLVPEGTQPQHF
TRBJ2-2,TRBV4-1,CASSGSPRRTGELFF
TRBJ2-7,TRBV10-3,CAISEPGQSPYEQYF
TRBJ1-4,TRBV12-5,CASGRLRDSSNEKLFF
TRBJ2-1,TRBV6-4,CASRLLAGDSSEQFF
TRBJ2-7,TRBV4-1,CASSQGWTGTSLEQYF
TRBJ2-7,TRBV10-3,CAISESGYEQYF